The present TCR beta chain was sequenced within a study of cytomegalovirus exposure and HLA in healthy donors. A remark on this clone: Its target is unknown.

Generated by immunoSEQ multiplex PCR, the TCRdb table keeps only in-frame clones and is missing some. The sample consists of 250,000 to 400,000 clones, around 90% of them appearing once. Study observations and caveats: The TCR clusters that emerged in the first cohort tended, a later analysis found, to co-occur in the approximately 130 validation repertoires. The listing of approximately 160 TCR beta chains classed them as cytomegalovirus-associated.

Sequencing was carried out using PBMCs. The TCR was taken from a man in his thirties or forties in good health and CMV-seronegative.

The CDR3 here is CASSLDRGGDTQYF. CDR3 bases: TGTGCCAGCAGCTTAGACAGGGGAGGCGATACGCAGTATTTT. The chain recombines TRBV13 with TRBJ2-3; D might be TRBD1 (7 bases). Germline CDR1 reads PRHDT; CDR2 reads FYEKMQ (reference sequence). V was cut by 1 base and J by 6 bases, with 11 bases left in between. The CDR3 has 14 residues.